This T cell receptor beta chain comes out of a study of PD-L1 blockade in urothelial cancer. Germline values: CDR1 MNHEY, CDR2 SMNVEV (reference sequence). This CDR3 is built from 15 residues. The trim removed 0 bases at V and 6 bases at J, leaving 3 bases unmatched. Time point denoted: peripheral blood 6 weeks after treatment start. Clones were read by immunoSEQ multiplex PCR, and TCRdb kept only the in-frame ones, dropping some. The top ten clones hold around 3% of a sample with tens of thousands of clones, around four fifths of them seen once. The sequence was collected from a man between 65 and 85 years old with urothelial cancer. Specimen: PBMCs, collected around atezolizumab (anti-PD-L1) treatment. V gene TRBV27 combines with J gene TRBJ2-5, with 11 nucleotides matching TRBD1. CDR3 region: CASSLSGQGVKTQYF. The CDR3 DNA is TGTGCCAGCAGTTTATCGGGACAGGGGGTGAAGACCCAGTACTTC.